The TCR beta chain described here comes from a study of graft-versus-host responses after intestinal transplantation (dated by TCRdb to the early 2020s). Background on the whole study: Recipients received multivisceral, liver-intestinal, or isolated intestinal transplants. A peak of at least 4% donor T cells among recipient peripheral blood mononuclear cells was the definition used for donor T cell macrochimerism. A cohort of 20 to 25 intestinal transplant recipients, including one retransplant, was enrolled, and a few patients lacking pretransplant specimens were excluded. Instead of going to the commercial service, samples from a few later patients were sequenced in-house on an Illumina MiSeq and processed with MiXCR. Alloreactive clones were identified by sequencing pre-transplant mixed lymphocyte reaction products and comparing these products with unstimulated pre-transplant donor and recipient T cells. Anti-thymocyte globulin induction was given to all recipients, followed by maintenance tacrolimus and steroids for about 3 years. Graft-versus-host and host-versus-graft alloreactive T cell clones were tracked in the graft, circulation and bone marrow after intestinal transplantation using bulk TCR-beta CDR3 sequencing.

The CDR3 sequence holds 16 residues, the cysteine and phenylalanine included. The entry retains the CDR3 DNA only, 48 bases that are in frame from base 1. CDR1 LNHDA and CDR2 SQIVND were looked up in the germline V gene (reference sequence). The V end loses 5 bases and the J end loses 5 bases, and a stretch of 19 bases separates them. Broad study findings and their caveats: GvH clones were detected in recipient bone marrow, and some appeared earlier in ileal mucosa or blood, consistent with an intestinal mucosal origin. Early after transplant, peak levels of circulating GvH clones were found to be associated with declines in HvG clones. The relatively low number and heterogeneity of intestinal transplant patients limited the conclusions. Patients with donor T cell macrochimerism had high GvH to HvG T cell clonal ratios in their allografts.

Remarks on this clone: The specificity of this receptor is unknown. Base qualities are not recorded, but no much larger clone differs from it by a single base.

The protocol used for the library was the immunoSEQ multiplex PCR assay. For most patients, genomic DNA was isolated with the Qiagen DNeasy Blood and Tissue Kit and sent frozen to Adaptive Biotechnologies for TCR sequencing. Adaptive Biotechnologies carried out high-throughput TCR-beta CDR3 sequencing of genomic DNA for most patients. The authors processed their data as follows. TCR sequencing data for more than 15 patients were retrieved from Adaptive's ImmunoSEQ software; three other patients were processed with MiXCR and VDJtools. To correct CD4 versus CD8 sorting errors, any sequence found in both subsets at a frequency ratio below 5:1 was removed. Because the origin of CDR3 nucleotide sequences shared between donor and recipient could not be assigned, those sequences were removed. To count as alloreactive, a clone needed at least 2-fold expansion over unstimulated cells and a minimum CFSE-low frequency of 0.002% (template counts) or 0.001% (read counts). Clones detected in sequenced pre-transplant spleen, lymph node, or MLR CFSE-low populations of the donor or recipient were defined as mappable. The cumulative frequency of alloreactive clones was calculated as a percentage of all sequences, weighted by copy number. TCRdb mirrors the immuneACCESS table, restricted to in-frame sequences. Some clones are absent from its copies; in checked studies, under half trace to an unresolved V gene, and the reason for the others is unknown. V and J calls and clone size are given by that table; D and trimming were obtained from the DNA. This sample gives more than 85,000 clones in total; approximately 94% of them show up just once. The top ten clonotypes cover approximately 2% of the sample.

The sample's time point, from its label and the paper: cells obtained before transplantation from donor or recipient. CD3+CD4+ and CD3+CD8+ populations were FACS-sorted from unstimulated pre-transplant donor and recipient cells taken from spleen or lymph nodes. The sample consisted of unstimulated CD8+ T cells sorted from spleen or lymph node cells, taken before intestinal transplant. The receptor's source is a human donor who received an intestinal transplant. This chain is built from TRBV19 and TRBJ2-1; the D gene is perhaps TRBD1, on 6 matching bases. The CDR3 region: CASSALKTGSHNEQFF. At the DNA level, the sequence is TGTGCCAGTAGTGCCCTCAAGACAGGTTCCCACAATGAGCAGTTCTTC.